The rows below give T cell receptor beta chains drawn from one sample of a study of T-cell reconstitution after alpha-beta-depleted transplantation in children. A single record per CDR3 protein comes from TCRdb applying MiXCR to the PCR reads. The table records some 830,000 distinct CDR3 sequences, roughly 15% of them present only once. The sample consisted of PBMCs, mostly from graft donor cells, taken 360 days after TCRalphabeta/CD19-depleted stem cell transplant. Receptors were obtained from a male patient younger than 18 who had a stem cell transplant for acute lymphoblastic leukemia, so the T cells may come from the graft donor. The CDR3 runs from the conserved cysteine through the conserved F or W. Each record gives: J gene, V gene, CDR3 protein.

>TRBJ2-1|TRBV15
CATSRTGRAYNEQFF
>TRBJ2-2|TRBV18
CASSPRDSAAGELFF
>TRBJ1-1|TRBV3-1
CASSPLRRGTEAFF
>TRBJ2-2|TRBV18
CASSPIAGFTSTGELFF
>TRBJ2-1|TRBV7-3
CASSLITITGLNEQFF
>TRBJ1-1|TRBV3-1
CASSYRQGKAFF
>TRBJ2-6|TRBV10-3
CAISESVWGRRAPFSGANVLTF
>TRBJ1-1|TRBV7-3
CASSLIRERGTEAFF
>TRBJ2-5|TRBV12-3/TRBV12-4
CASSLTGPGLAQYF
>TRBJ2-7|TRBV29-1
CSVAGLAGNSYEQYF
>TRBJ2-7|TRBV6-1
CASSEAQGDPYEQYF
>TRBJ2-5|TRBV5-1
CASSCKEGETQYF
>TRBJ2-1|TRBV12-3/TRBV12-4
CASRGGLAGYNEQFF
>TRBJ2-2|TRBV5-1
CASKGPRIDTGELFF
>TRBJ2-7|TRBV28
CASSLKEGYRKEQYF
>TRBJ2-7|TRBV5-1
CASSFEAVSYEQYF
>TRBJ2-7|TRBV11-2
CASSDGTVVGLAGERSYEQYF
>TRBJ2-7|TRBV5-1
CASNDHVYPPYEQYF
>TRBJ2-5|TRBV12-3/TRBV12-4
CASSSRTSGSTETQYF
>TRBJ2-3|TRBV2
CASSVGGSTQYF
>TRBJ2-7|TRBV4-2
CASSQPQRDEQYF
>TRBJ2-3|TRBV6-5
CASSYFQGTDTQYF
>TRBJ2-7|TRBV12-3/TRBV12-4
CASSPRTGAYEQYF
>TRBJ2-3|TRBV18
CASMDDHTDTQYF
>TRBJ2-1|TRBV3-1
CASSQQTSNYNEQFF
>TRBJ2-7|TRBV4-1
CASSQDYGAGGYEQYF
>TRBJ2-5|TRBV10-3
CAISEPFESETQYF
>TRBJ2-7|TRBV29-1
CSVEEDRGAYEQYF
>TRBJ2-7|TRBV28
CASSHEMDEQYF
>TRBJ2-3|TRBV6-5
CASSYGGKSTQYF
>TRBJ2-3|TRBV7-8
CASSQPGTSGSRSTDTQYF
>TRBJ1-2|TRBV25-1
CASSAGGRGYTF
>TRBJ1-5|TRBV5-1
CASSPVGGRNQPQHF
>TRBJ2-1|TRBV29-1
CSVQAGAYNEQFF
>TRBJ2-5|TRBV5-1
CASVGLEETQYF
>TRBJ2-7|TRBV6-1
CASSPLGPGRTYEQYF
>TRBJ1-2|TRBV15
CATSRDRGGNYGYTF
>TRBJ1-5|TRBV7-3
CASSRGQDQPQHF
>TRBJ2-2|TRBV6-2/TRBV6-3
CASSISGSGTGELFF
>TRBJ2-7|TRBV5-4
CAISLGLQLSYEQYF
>TRBJ2-1|TRBV5-1
CASSLSGSRYNEQFF
>TRBJ2-7|TRBV9
CASSVDGTGSYEQYF
>TRBJ2-4|TRBV3-1
CASSLGLAKNIQYF
>TRBJ1-1|TRBV5-1
CASSPGGLVNTEAFF
>TRBJ1-4|TRBV29-1
CSVEDGFHEKLFF
>TRBJ1-1|TRBV5-6
CASRATVNTEAFF
>TRBJ2-1|TRBV6-1
CASSASGLAYNEQFF
>TRBJ2-1|TRBV4-1
CASSQWSGRTSYNEQFF
>TRBJ2-7|TRBV6-7
CASSSDRVSGPLLYEQYF
>TRBJ2-7|TRBV11-3
CASSIDPGEQYF
>TRBJ2-1|TRBV29-1
CSVEDILPSGSYNEQFF
>TRBJ2-2|TRBV7-7
CASSPGRATGELFF
>TRBJ1-2|TRBV15
CATSRLGAGYTF